A single sample is the source of the 6 T cell receptor beta chains below, sequenced in a study of blood T cells in healthy people across ages. Sample-barcoded 5' priming and a J-beta primer mix drove a second PCR of about 7 to 11 cycles. TCRdb ran MiXCR on the 5' RACE reads and lists one entry per CDR3 protein. The sample has 650,000 to 1,000,000 distinct CDR3 sequences; around 45% are singletons. Specimen: blood. These receptors were obtained from an older man in good health.

For the CDR3, the DNA is TGTGCCAGCAGCTTCTTACAAATATATAGCAATCAGCCCCAGCATTTT. This sequence encodes CASSFLQIYSNQPQHF. This chain joins TRBV12-3 or TRBV12-4 and TRBJ1-5; D remains ambiguous. Deletions cut 6 bases from V and 0 bases from J, with 15 bases between. CDR3 length: 16 residues.

This clonotype has more than one count but fewer than ten. V usage is TRBV20-1 and J usage is TRBJ2-1, with 9 bases fitting TRBD2. The J call may be incorrect, as the DNA end agrees better with TRBJ2-7. The CDR3 extends over 17 amino acids. Germline V gives CDR1 DFQATT, CDR2 SNEGSKA (reference sequence). The CDR3 region has the DNA TGCAGTGCTAGAGATCGACTAGCGGTTAGCTCCTACAATGAGCAGTACTTC. Translating gives CSARDRLAVSSYNEQYF.

The genes are TRBV7-2 and TRBJ2-5; 7 nucleotides agree with TRBD1. This CDR3 region has 15 residues. After removal of 1 base from V and 5 bases from J, the junction contained 7 bases not matched to a gene. The V gene's germline CDR1 is SGHTA and CDR2 FQGNSA. The CDR3 reads CASSLEQGQVETQYF. In DNA form, the CDR3 reads TGTGCCAGCAGCTTAGAACAGGGGCAGGTGGAGACCCAGTACTTC.

This sequence joins TRBV20-1 and TRBJ2-3, with D perhaps TRBD2 (6 bases). The CDR3 totals 16 residues. CDR1 and CDR2 (germline): DFQATT, SNEGSKA (reference sequence). Trimming took off 3 bases at V and 5 bases at J, with 21 bases between the two ends. The CDR3 loop reads CSASGAPGLQGDTQYF. The CDR3, as DNA: TGCAGTGCTAGCGGGGCACCGGGACTCCAGGGAGATACGCAGTATTTT.

Points on this clonotype: Compared with germline, one end of the junction differs, possibly owing to a read error. V gene TRBV10-3 combines with J gene TRBJ2-4, with D maybe TRBD1 (6 bases). The J call could be wrong; TRBJ2-7 is a better fit for the DNA end. Germline V gives CDR1 ENHRY, CDR2 SYGVKD. This CDR3 has 13 residues. CDR3 in amino acids: CAITETGFDEQYF. CDR3 in DNA: TGTGCCATCACTGAGACAGGCTTCGACGAGCAGTACTTC.

V is TRBV24-1 and J is TRBJ2-6; D might be TRBD1 (7 bases). Germline lookup yields CDR1 KGHDR and CDR2 SFDVKD. V lost 9 bases, J lost 0 bases, and 14 bases lay in between. The CDR3 loop spans 16 amino acids. The CDR3 DNA reads as TGTGCCACCCGAGACAGGGACTTCTCTGGGGCCAACGTCCTGACTTTC. This codes for CATRDRDFSGANVLTF.